The 7 T cell receptor beta chains listed next were all sequenced from one sample in a study of blood T cell repertoires in COVID-19. Assay used: immunoSEQ multiplex PCR; TCRdb lists only in-frame clones, some missing. This table has roughly 110,000 clones, 60% to 85% appearing once. Sample: peripheral blood. These receptors originate from a man between 65 and 85 years old with acute or convalescent COVID-19.

This clone has just a few counts. The V call is TRBV10-3, the J call TRBJ1-2, with D maybe TRBD1 (5 bases). V lost 0 bases and J 3 bases, leaving 8 bases between the germline ends. The germline gives CDR1 ENHRY, CDR2 SYGVKD. The CDR3 has 14 amino acids. CDR3 sequence reads: CAISESARDYGYTF. DNA for the CDR3: TGTGCCATCAGTGAGTCGGCCAGGGACTATGGCTACACCTTC.

This clone was seen a few times. The chain recombines TRBV7-9 with TRBJ2-6, with 7 positions matching TRBD1. The V gene's germline CDR1 is SEHNR and CDR2 FQNEAQ (reference sequence). J was trimmed by 2 bases and V by 5 bases; bases with no gene match: 6. The CDR3 has 16 residues. CDR3 in amino acids: CASSTLTGAGANVLTF. The DNA of the CDR3 is TGTGCCAGCAGCACCTTAACAGGGGCTGGGGCCAACGTCCTGACTTTC.

The chain uses TRBV5-6 and TRBJ2-6; possible D gene TRBD2, 6 bases. CDR1 SGHDT and CDR2 YYEEEE come from the germline V gene. The CDR3 is 18 residues long. Trimming took 4 bases from V and 1 from J, leaving 18 bases between them. The CDR3 DNA reads as TGTGCCAGCAGCCCCCAAATGGGAGCGGGTTCTGGGGCCAACGTCCTGACTTTC. It is translated as CASSPQMGAGSGANVLTF.

CDR3 in DNA: TGTGCCAGTAGTAAGGTGGACAGGGACGGCTACACCTTC. It encodes CASSKVDRDGYTF. The chain links TRBV19 to TRBJ1-2, with 8 positions matching TRBD1. V shed 4 bases, J shed 8 bases, and the junction held 6 bases outside the gene matches. Germline loops: CDR1 LNHDA, CDR2 SQIVND (reference sequence). CDR3 size: 13 residues.

J is TRBJ2-5 and V is TRBV7-9; the match to TRBD1 covers 10 bases. CDR3 length equals 15 residues. CDR1 and CDR2 (germline): SEHNR, FQNEAQ (reference sequence). J was trimmed by 0 bases and V by 5 bases; bases with no gene match: 3. The CDR3 bases are TGTGCCAGCAGCGTTGGGACAGGGGACCAAGAGACCCAGTACTTC. Encoded protein: CASSVGTGDQETQYF.

This clone was counted once. The V call is TRBV9, the J call TRBJ2-7; TRBD1 aligns across 7 bases. CDR3 length: 15 residues. The ends lost 1 base at V and 6 bases at J; junction bases unmatched: 10. Germline V gene data show CDR1 as SGDLS and CDR2 as YYNGEE. CDR3 sequence reads: CASSVIDRVGGEQYF. CDR3 bases: TGTGCCAGCAGCGTAATTGACAGGGTAGGAGGCGAGCAGTACTTC.

The J gene is TRBJ2-6, the V gene TRBV23-1, with 10 bases aligning to TRBD1. TRBV23-1 is identified as an open reading frame with a role that is uncertain. The CDR3 covers 20 residues. V lost 2 bases and J lost 4; bases outside the gene matches: 14. CDR3 DNA: TGCGCCAGCAGTCAAGGGTCTCCCCTTGACAGGGGGCTAGGGGCCAACGTCCTGACTTTC. Protein: CASSQGSPLDRGLGANVLTF.